These T cell receptor beta chains were read from a single sample in a study of CD8+ T cells in alopecia areata. Some clones are missing from TCRdb's copy, which holds only in-frame ones; the method was immunoSEQ multiplex PCR. This sample yields roughly 120,000 clones, of which around two fifths are seen a single time; 2.5% to 3.5% belongs to the top ten. What was sequenced was CD4+ T cells sorted from blood. Receptors were obtained from a human donor with alopecia areata. Each CDR3 is given with its conserved first and last residue. The D gene is left open where the match is weak. Expanded clones are given a class, and other clones once, few, many or no size at all.

j_call clone_size d_call v_call cdr3_nt cdr3_aa
TRBJ2-5 - TRBD2 TRBV7-2 TGTGCCAGCAGATTTGGACTAGCGGGAGCCGAGACCCAGTACTTC CASRFGLAGAETQYF
TRBJ1-1 - - TRBV2 TGTGCCAGCAGTGAGTTTCGGACTACTGAAGCTTTCTTT CASSEFRTTEAFF
TRBJ2-2 - - TRBV6-5 TGTGCCAGCAGTTTGACGGAGGCCGGGGAGCTGTTTTTT CASSLTEAGELFF
TRBJ2-4 - - TRBV30 TGTGCCTGGAGTTCCACTTGGGACATTCAGTACTTC CAWSSTWDIQYF
TRBJ2-5 few TRBD1 TRBV2 TGTGCCAGGGACCGGGACAGGGGGGGGCGAGAGACCCAGTACTTC CARDRDRGGRETQYF
TRBJ2-2 - TRBD2 TRBV29-1 TGCAGCGTTTACACTAGCGGGCGAACCGGGGAGCTGTTTTTT CSVYTSGRTGELFF
TRBJ2-1 - TRBD1 TRBV30 TGTGCCCATAAACCGTCCGGGACAGGGAGCAATGAGCAGTTCTTC CAHKPSGTGSNEQFF
TRBJ2-1 - - TRBV5-1 TGCGCCAGCAACCGTGATGTCGGAAGGTTAGAGCAGTTCTTC CASNRDVGRLEQFF
TRBJ2-1 - - TRBV29-1 TGCAGCGTCGGGCCTTACCCCTACAATGAGCAGTTCTTC CSVGPYPYNEQFF
TRBJ2-1 - - TRBV9 TGTGCCAGCAGCCCAGGGGCCCATGAGCAGTTCTTC CASSPGAHEQFF
TRBJ2-3 - - TRBV29-1 TGCAGCGTTAGAGGTGGGATCACAGATACGCAGTATTTT CSVRGGITDTQYF
TRBJ1-4 few - TRBV18 TGTGCCAGCTCACCACAGGAGTTAGGAGAAAAACTGTTTTTT CASSPQELGEKLFF
TRBJ2-3 few - TRBV28 TGTGCCAGCAGTTCCCGGACTGAATTGGATACGCAGTATTTT CASSSRTELDTQYF
TRBJ2-7 - TRBD2 TRBV6-4 TGTGCCAGCAGGGAAACCCCTCTCCGGGGGGGAACCTACGAGCAGTACTTC CASRETPLRGGTYEQYF
TRBJ1-4 few - TRBV29-1 TGCAGCGTCCCAGGGTTACGAGAAAAACTGTTTTTT CSVPGLREKLFF
TRBJ1-1 - - TRBV6-5 TGTGCCAGCATTCCTCCTGGTGGGGGGAACACTGAAGCTTTCTTT CASIPPGGGNTEAFF
TRBJ1-1 - - TRBV15 TGTGCCACCAGCTTTCGACGGGGGAACACTGAAGCTTTCTTT CATSFRRGNTEAFF
TRBJ2-3 - - TRBV7-9 TGTGCCAGCAGGGGGTACACTAGCACAGATACGCAGTATTTT CASRGYTSTDTQYF
TRBJ2-3 few - TRBV19 TGTGCCAGTAGTATACAGGGAGGCTGGACAGATACGCAGTATTTT CASSIQGGWTDTQYF
TRBJ2-5 - - TRBV11-1 TGTGCCAGCAGCTTAGCAACAGGGTCTAGGGAGACCCAGTACTTC CASSLATGSRETQYF
TRBJ2-3 few - TRBV11-2 TGTGCCAGCAGCATCGTGGCGGGGGCCCTCCCGTCAGATACGCAGTATTTT CASSIVAGALPSDTQYF
TRBJ2-4 once - TRBV29-1 TGCAGCGTTGGGGTTGGAAGGACAGACATTCAGTACTTC CSVGVGRTDIQYF
TRBJ2-1 few TRBD2 TRBV18 TGTGCCAGCTCACGTACTCCCGTAGCGGGGCAACCGTACAATGAGCAGTTCTTC CASSRTPVAGQPYNEQFF
TRBJ2-1 - - TRBV7-2 TGTGCCAGCAGCTTTACAGCCGGGCCTTACAATGAGCAGTTCTTC CASSFTAGPYNEQFF
TRBJ2-7 - TRBD1 TRBV15 TGTGCCACCAGCAGTGGACAGGACTACGAGCAGTACTTC CATSSGQDYEQYF
TRBJ1-1 - - TRBV29-1 TGCAGCGTTGAGAGGGGTATCGAAGCTTTCTTT CSVERGIEAFF
TRBJ2-2 - TRBD2 TRBV7-2 TGTGCCAGCAGCTCTAAGCGGGAGGGCCTCGCCGGGGAGCTGTTTTTT CASSSKREGLAGELFF
TRBJ2-5 few TRBD1 TRBV5-1 TGCGCCAGCAGCGGGGGACAGGGGAAAGAGACCCAGTACTTC CASSGGQGKETQYF